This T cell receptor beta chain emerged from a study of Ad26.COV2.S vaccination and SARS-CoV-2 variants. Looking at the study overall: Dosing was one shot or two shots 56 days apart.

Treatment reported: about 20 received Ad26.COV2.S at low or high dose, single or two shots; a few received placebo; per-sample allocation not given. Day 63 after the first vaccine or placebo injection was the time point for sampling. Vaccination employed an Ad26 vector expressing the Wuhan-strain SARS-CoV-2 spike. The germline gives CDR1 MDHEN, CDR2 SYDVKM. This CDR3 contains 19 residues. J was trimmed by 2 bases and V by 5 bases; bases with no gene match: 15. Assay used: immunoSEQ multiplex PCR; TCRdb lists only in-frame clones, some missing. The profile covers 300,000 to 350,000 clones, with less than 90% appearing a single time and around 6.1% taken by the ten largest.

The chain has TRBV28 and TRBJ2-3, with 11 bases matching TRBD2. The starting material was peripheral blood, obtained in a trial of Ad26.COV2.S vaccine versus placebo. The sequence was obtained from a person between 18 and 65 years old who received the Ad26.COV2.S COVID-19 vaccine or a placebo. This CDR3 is CASSLLKGLAGGNTDTQYF. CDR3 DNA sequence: TGTGCCAGCAGTCTCCTTAAAGGGCTAGCGGGAGGAAACACAGATACGCAGTATTTT.